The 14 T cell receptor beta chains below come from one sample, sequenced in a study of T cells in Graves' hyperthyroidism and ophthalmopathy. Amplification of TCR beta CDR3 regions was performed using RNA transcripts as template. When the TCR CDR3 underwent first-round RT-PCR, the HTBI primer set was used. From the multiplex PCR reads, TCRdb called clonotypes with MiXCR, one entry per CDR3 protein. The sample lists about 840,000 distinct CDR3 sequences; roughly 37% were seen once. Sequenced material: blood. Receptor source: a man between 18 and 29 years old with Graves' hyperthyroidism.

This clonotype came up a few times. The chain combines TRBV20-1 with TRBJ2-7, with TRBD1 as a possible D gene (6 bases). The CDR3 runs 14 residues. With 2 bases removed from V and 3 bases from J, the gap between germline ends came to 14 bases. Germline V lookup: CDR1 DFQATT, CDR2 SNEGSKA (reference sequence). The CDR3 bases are TGCAGTGCTAGACGGGGACAAGACGACTACGAGCAGTACTTC. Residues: CSARRGQDDYEQYF.

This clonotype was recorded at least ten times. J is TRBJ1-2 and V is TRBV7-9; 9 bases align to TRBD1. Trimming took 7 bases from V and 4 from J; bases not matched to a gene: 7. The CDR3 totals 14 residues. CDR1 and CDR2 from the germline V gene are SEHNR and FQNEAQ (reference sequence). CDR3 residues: CASNAQGAGYGYTF. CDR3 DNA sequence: TGTGCCAGCAACGCACAGGGGGCGGGCTATGGCTACACCTTC.

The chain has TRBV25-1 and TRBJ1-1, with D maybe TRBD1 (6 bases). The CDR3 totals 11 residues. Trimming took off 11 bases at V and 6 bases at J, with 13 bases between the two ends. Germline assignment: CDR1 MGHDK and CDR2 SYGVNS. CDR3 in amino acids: CAVTGGAEAFF. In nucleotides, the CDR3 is TGTGCCGTAACGGGGGGCGCTGAAGCTTTCTTT. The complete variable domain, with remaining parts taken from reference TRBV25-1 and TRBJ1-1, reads EADIYQTPRYLVIGTGKKITLECSQTMGHDKMYWYQQDPGMELHLIHYSYGVNSTEKGDLSSESTVSRIRTEHFPLTLESARPSHTSQYLCAVTGGAEAFFGQGTRLTVV.

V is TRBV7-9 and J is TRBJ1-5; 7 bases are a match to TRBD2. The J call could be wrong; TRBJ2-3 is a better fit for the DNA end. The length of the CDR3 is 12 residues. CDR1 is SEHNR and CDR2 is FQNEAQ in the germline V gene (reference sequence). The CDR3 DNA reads TGTGCCAGCAGGTCTAGCGGTTTTGCGCAGTATTTT. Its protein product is CASRSSGFAQYF.

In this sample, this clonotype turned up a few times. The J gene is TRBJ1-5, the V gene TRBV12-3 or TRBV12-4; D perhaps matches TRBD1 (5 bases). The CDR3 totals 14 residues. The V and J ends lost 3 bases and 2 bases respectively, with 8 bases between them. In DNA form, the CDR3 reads TGTGCCAGCAGTTTTGACAGTCGCAATCAGCCCCAGCATTTT. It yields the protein CASSFDSRNQPQHF.

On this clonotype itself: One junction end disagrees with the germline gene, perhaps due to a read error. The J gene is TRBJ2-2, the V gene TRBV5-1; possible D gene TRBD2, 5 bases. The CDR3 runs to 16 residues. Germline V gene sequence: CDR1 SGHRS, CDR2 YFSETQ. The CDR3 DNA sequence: TGTGCCAGCAGCCCGGATCTTCGGGGGAACACCGGGGAGCTGTTTTTT. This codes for CASSPDLRGNTGELFF.

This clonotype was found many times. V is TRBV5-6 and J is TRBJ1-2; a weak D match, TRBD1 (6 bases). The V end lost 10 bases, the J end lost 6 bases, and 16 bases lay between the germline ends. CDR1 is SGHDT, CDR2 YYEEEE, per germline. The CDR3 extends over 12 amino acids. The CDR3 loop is CAAGRTEHGYTF. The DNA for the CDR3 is TGTGCCGCGGGCAGGACAGAACATGGCTACACCTTC.

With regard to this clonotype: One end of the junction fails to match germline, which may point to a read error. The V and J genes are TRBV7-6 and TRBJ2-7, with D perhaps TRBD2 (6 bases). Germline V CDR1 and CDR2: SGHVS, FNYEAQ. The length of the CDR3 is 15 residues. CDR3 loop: CASSQVGLIIYEQYF. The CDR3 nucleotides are TGCGCCAGCAGCCAAGTGGGACTGATAATCTACGAGCAGTACTTC.

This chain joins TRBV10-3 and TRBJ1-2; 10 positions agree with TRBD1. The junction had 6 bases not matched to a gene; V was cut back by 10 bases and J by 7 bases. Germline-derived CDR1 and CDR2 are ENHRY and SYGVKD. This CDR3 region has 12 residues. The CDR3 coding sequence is TGTGCCACCGGGACAGGGGTAGGTGGCTACACCTTC. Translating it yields CATGTGVGGYTF.

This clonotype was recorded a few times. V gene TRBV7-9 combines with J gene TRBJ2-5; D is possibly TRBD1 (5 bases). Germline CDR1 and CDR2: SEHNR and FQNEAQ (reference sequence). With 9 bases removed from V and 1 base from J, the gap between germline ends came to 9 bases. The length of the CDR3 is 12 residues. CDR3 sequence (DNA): TGTGCCAGTCGACAGTTCCAAGAGACCCAGTACTTC. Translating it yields CASRQFQETQYF.

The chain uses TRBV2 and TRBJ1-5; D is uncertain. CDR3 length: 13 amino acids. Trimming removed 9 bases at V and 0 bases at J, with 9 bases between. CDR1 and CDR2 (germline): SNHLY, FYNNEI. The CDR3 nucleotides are TGTGCCAGGAAGGATACTAGCAATCAGCCCCAGCATTTT. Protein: CARKDTSNQPQHF. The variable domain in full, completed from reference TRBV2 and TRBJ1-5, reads EPEVTQTPSHQVTQMGQEVILRCVPISNHLYFYWYRQILGQKVEFLVSFYNNEISEKSEIFDDQFSVERPDGSNFTLKIRSTKLEDSAMYFCARKDTSNQPQHFGDGTRLSIL.

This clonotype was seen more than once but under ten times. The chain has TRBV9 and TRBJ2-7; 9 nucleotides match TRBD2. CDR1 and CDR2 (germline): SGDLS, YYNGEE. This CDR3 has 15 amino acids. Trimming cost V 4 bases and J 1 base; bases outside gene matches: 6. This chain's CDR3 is CASSSSGRYSYEQYF. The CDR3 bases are TGTGCCAGCAGCTCCAGCGGGAGGTATTCCTACGAGCAGTACTTC.

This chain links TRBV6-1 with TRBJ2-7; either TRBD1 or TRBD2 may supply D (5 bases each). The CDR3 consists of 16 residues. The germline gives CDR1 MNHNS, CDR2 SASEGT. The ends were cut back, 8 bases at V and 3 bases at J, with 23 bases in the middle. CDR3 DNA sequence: TGTGCCAGCTCACCACTGGGAGAGCAGGGTCTCTACGAGCAGTACTTC. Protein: CASSPLGEQGLYEQYF.

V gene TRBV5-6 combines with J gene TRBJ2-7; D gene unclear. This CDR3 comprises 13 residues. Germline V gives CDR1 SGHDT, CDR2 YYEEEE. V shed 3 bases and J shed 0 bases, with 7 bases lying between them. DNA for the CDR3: TGTGCCAGCAGCTCGGAAGACTCCTACGAGCAGTACTTC. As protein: CASSSEDSYEQYF.